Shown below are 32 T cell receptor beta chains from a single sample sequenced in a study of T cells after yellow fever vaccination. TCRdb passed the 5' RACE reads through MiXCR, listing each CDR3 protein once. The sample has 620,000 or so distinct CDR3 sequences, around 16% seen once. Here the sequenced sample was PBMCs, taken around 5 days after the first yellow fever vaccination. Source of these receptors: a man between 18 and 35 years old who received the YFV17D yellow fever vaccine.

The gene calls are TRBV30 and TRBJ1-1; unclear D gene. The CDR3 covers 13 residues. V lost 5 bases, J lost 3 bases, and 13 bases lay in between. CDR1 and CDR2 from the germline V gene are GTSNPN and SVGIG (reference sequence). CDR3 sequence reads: CAWGPQMDTEAFF. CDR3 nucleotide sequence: TGTGCCTGGGGCCCCCAGATGGACACTGAAGCTTTCTTT.

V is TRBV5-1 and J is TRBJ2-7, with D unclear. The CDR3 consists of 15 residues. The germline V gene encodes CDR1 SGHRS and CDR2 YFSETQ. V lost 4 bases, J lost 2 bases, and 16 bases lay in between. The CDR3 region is CASSPESDTAYEQYF. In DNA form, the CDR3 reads TGCGCCAGCAGCCCGGAGAGCGACACAGCCTACGAGCAGTACTTC.

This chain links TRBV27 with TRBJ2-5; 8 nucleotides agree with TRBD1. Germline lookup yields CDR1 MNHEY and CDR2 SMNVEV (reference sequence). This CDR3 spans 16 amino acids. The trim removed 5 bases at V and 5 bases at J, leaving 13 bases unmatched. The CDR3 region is CASSLRRTGKLETQYF. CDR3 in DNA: TGTGCCAGCAGTCTCCGACGGACAGGGAAGTTGGAGACCCAGTACTTC.

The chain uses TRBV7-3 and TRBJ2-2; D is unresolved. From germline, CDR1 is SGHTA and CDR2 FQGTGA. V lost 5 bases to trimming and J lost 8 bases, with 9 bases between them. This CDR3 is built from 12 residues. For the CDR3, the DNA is TGTGCCAGCAGCCTTAGTCGGGGGGAGCTGTTTTTT. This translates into CASSLSRGELFF. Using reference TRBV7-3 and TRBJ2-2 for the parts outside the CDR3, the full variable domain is GAGVSQTPSNKVTEKGKYVELRCDPISGHTALYWYRQSLGQGPEFLIYFQGTGAADDSGLPNDRFFAVRPEGSVSTLKIQRTERGDSAVYLCASSLSRGELFFGEGSRLTVL.

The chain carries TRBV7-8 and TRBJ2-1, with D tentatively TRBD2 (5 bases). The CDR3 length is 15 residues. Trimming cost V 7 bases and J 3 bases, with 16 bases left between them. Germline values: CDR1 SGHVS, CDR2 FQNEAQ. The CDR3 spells CASTYREGNYNEQFF. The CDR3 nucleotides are TGTGCCAGCACCTATCGAGAGGGTAACTACAATGAGCAGTTCTTC.

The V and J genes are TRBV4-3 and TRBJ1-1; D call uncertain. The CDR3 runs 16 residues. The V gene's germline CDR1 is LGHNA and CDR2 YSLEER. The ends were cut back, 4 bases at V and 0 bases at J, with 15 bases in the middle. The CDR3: CASSLSPGPMNTEAFF. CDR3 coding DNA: TGCGCCAGCAGCCTCAGCCCGGGTCCTATGAACACTGAAGCTTTCTTT.

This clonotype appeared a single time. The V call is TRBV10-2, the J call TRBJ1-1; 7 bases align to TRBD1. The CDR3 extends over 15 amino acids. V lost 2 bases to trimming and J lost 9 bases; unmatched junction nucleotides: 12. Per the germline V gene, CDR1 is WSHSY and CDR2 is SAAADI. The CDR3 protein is CASSEPQQGIVQAFF. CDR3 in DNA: TGCGCCAGCAGTGAGCCCCAACAGGGGATTGTACAAGCTTTCTTT.

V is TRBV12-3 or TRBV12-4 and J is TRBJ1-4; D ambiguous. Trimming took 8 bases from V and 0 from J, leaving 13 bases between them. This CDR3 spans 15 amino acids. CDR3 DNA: TGTGCCAGCGGCCCGGGAAAAGCAACTAATGAAAAACTGTTTTTT. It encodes CASGPGKATNEKLFF.

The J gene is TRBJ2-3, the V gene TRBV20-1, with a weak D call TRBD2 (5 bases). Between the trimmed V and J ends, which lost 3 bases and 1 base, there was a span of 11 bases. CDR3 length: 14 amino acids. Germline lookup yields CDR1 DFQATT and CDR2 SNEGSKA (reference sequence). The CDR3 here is CSARGPGGTDTQYF. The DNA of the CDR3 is TGCAGTGCTAGGGGTCCCGGGGGCACAGATACGCAGTATTTT.

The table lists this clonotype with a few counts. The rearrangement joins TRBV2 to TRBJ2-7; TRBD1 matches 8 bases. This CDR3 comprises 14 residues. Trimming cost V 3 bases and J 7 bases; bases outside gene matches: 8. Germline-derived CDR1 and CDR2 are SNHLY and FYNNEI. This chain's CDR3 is CASSDDRGVGEQYF. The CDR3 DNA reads TGTGCCAGCAGTGACGACAGGGGTGTGGGTGAGCAGTACTTC.

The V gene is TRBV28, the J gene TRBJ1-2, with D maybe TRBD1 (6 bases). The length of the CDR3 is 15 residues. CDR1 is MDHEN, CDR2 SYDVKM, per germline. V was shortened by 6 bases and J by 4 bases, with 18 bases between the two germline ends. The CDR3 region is CASRPPGLGAYGYTF. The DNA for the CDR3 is TGTGCCAGCAGACCCCCGGGACTGGGGGCCTATGGCTACACCTTC.

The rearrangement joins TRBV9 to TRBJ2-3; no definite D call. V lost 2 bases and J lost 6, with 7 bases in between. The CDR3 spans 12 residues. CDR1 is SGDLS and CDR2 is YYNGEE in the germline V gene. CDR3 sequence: CASSVSQDTQYF. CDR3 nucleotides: TGTGCCAGCAGCGTTAGCCAGGATACGCAGTATTTT.

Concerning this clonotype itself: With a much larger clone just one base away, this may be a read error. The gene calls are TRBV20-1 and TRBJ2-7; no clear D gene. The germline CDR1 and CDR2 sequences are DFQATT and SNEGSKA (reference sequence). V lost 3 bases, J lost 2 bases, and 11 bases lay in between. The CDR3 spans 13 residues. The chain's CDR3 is CSASSGLTYEQYF. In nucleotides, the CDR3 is TGCAGTGCTAGTAGTGGGCTGACCTACGAGCAGTACTTC.

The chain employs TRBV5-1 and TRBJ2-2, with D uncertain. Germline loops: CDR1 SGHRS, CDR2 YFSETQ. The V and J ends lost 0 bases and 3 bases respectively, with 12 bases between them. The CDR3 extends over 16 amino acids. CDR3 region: CASSLAPLDDTGELFF. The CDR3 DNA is TGCGCCAGCAGCTTGGCCCCTCTTGACGACACCGGGGAGCTGTTTTTT.

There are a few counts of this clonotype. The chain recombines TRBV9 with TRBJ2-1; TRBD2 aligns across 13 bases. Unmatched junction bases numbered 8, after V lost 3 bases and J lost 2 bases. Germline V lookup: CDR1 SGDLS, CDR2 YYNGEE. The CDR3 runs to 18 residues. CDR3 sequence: CASSGLAGGLGAYNEQFF. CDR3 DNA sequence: TGTGCCAGCAGCGGACTAGCGGGGGGCCTAGGCGCCTACAATGAGCAGTTCTTC. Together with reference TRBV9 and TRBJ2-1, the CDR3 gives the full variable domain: DSGVTQTPKHLITATGQRVTLRCSPRSGDLSVYWYQQSLDQGLQFLIQYYNGEERAKGNILERFSAQQFPDLHSELNLSSLELGDSALYFCASSGLAGGLGAYNEQFFGPGTRLTVL.

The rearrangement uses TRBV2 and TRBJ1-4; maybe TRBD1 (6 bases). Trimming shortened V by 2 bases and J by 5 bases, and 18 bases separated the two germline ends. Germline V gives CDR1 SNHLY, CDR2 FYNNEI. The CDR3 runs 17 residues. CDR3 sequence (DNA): TGTGCCAGCAGTGAAACAGGACCAGTCAGGGGCAATGAAAAACTGTTTTTT. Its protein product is CASSETGPVRGNEKLFF.

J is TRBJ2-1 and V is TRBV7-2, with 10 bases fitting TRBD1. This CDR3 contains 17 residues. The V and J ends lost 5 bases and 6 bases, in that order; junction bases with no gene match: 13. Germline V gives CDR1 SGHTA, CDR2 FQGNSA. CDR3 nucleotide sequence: TGTGCCAGCAGCCTTCAGTTGGCGGACAGGGGGTCCAATGAGCAGTTCTTC. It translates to CASSLQLADRGSNEQFF.

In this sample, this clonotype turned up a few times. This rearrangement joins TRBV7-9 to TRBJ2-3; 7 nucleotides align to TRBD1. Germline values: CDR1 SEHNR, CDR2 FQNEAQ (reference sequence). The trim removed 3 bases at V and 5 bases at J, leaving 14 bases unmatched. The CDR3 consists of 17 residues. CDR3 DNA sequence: TGTGCCAGCAGCTTTGATCCGTTAAGGGGGCGCTTAGATACGCAGTATTTT. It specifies CASSFDPLRGRLDTQYF.

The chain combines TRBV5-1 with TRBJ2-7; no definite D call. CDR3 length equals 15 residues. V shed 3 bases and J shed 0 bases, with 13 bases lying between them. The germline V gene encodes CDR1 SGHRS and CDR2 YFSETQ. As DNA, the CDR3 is TGCGCCAGCAGCTGGGCCCTGGCAGTCTCCTACGAGCAGTACTTC. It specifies CASSWALAVSYEQYF. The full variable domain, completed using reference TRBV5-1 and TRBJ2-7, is KAGVTQTPRYLIKTRGQQVTLSCSPISGHRSVSWYQQTPGQGLQFLFEYFSETQRNKGNFPGRFSGRQFSNSRSEMNVSTLELGDSALYLCASSWALAVSYEQYFGPGTRLTVT.

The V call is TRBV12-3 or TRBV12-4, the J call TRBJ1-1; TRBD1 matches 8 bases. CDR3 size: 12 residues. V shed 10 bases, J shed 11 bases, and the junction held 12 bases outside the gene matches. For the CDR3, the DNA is TGTGCCACCCTCCCAGGGGGCCCCTGGGCTTTCTTT. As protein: CATLPGGPWAFF.

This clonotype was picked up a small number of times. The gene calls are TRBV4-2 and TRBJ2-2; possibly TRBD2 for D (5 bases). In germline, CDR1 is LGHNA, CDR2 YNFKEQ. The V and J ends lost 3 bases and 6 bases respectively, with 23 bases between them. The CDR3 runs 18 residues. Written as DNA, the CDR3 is TGTGCCAGCAGCCACGGGGTGGGAACCCGTCGTGAGGCCGGGGAGCTGTTTTTT. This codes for CASSHGVGTRREAGELFF.

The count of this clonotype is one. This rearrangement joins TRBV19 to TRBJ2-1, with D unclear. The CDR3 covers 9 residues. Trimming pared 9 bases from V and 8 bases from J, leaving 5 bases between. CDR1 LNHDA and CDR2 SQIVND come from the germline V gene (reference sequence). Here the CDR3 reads CARRHEQFF. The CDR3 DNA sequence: TGTGCCAGGAGGCATGAGCAGTTCTTC.

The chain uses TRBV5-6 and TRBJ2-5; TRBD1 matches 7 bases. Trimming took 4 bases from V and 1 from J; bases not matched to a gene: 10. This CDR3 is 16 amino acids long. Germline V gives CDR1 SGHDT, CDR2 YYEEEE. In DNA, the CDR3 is TGTGCCAGCAGCAGAACGGACAGGAAGCCCCAAGAGACCCAGTACTTC. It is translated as CASSRTDRKPQETQYF.

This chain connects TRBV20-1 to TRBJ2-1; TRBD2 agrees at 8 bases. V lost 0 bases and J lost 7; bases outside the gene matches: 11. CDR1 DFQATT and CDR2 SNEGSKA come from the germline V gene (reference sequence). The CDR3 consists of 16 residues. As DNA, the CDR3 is TGCAGTGCTAGAGACCTCGGGGGGGGCTTAGGTAATGAGCAGTTCTTC. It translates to CSARDLGGGLGNEQFF.

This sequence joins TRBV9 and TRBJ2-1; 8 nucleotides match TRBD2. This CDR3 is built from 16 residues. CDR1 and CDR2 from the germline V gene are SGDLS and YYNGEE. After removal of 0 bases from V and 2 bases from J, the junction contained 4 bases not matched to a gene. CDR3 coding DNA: TGTGCCAGCAGCGTAGCAGGGCGGGGGGCCTACAATGAGCAGTTCTTC. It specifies CASSVAGRGAYNEQFF.

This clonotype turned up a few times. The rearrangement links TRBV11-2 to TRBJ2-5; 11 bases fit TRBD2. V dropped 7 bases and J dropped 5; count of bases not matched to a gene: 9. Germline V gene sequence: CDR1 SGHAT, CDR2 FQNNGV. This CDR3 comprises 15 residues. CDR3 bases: TGTGCCAGCACTGTAGCGGGGGGGGTGTGGGAGACCCAGTACTTC. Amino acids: CASTVAGGVWETQYF.

DNA of the CDR3: TGTGCCAGCAGTTACAAGCGGGGGGGTCTAGCCAAAAACATTCAGTACTTC. Protein product: CASSYKRGGLAKNIQYF. This rearrangement joins TRBV6-5 to TRBJ2-4; 10 bases line up with TRBD2. The CDR3 contains 17 residues. The ends lost 2 bases at V and 0 bases at J; junction bases unmatched: 4. CDR1 and CDR2 from the germline V gene are MNHEY and SVGAGI.

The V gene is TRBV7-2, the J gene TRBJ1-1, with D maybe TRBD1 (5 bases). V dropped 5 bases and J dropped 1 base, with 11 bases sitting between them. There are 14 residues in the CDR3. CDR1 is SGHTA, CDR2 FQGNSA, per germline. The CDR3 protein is CASSPRAGNTEAFF. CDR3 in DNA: TGTGCCAGCAGCCCCAGGGCTGGGAACACTGAAGCTTTCTTT.

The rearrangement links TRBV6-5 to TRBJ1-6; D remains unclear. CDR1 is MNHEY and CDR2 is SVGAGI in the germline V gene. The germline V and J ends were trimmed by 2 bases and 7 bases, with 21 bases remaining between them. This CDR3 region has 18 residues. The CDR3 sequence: CASSYPEGPFGRNSPLHF. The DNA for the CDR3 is TGTGCCAGCAGTTACCCGGAAGGACCCTTTGGGAGGAATTCACCCCTCCACTTT.

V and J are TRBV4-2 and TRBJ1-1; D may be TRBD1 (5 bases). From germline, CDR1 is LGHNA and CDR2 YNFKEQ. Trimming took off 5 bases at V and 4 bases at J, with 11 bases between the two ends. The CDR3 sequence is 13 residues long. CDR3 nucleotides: TGTGCCAGCAGCTACAGGAAGGCCACTGAAGCTTTCTTT. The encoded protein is CASSYRKATEAFF.

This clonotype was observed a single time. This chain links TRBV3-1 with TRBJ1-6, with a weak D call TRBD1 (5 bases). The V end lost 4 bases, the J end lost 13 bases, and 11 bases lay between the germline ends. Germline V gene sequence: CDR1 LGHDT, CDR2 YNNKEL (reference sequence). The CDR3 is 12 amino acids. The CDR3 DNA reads TGTGCCAGCAGCCCGTCGGGGCATCCCCTCCACTTT. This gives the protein CASSPSGHPLHF. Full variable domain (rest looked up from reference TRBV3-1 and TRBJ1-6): DTAVSQTPKYLVTQMGNDKSIKCEQNLGHDTMYWYKQDSKKFLKIMFSYNNKELIINETVPNRFSPKSPDKAHLNLHINSLELGDSAVYFCASSPSGHPLHFGNGTRLTVT.

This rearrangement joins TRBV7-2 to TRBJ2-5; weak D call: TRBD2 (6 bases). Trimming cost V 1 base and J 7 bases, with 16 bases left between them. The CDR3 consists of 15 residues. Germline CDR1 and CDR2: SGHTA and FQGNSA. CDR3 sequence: CASSLGFGMGGTQYF. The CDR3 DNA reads TGTGCCAGCAGCTTAGGGTTTGGCATGGGGGGGACCCAGTACTTC. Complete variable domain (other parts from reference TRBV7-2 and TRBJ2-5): GAGVSQSPSNKVTEKGKDVELRCDPISGHTALYWYRQSLGQGLEFLIYFQGNSAPDKSGLPSDRFSAERTGGSVSTLTIQRTQQEDSAVYLCASSLGFGMGGTQYFGPGTRLLVL.